Below, 30 T cell receptor beta chains from the same sample are listed, as sequenced in a study of CD8+ T cells in alopecia areata. cDNA reverse transcribed from extracted RNA served as the sequencing template. This table comes from immunoSEQ multiplex PCR, and its TCRdb copy is limited to in-frame clones, with some not included. The sample consists of 180,000 or so clones, about 54% of them appearing once. The treatment: oral pan-JAK inhibitor, 5-10 mg twice daily. Specimen: CD4+ T cells sorted from blood, collected at approximately week 61, from a patient treated with tofacitinib. The receptors stem from a human donor with alopecia areata.

The J gene is TRBJ2-1, the V gene TRBV5-1; TRBD2 matches at 9 bases. V lost 3 bases and J lost 15; bases outside the gene matches: 10. The V gene's germline CDR1 is SGHRS and CDR2 YFSETQ. This CDR3 contains 13 residues. CDR3: CASSSAPLAGWFF. CDR3 sequence (DNA): TGCGCCAGCAGCTCCGCCCCGCTAGCGGGGTGGTTCTTC.

The chain joins TRBV7-9 to TRBJ2-5; D is undetermined. The ends were cut back, 3 bases at V and 5 bases at J, with 13 bases in the middle. There are 14 residues in the CDR3. CDR1 is SEHNR and CDR2 is FQNEAQ in the germline V gene (reference sequence). The CDR3 sequence: CASSLKGLLETQYF. CDR3 bases: TGTGCCAGCAGCTTGAAAGGGCTACTGGAGACCCAGTACTTC.

V is TRBV28 and J is TRBJ1-2; unclear D gene. The CDR3 contains 10 residues. The V end was cut by 8 bases, the J end by 5 bases, with 6 bases between. Germline V gene lookup returns CDR1 MDHEN and CDR2 SYDVKM. The CDR3 bases are TGTGCCAGCTATGAATATGGCTACACCTTC. The encoded protein is CASYEYGYTF.

The table lists this clone with many counts. V usage is TRBV19 and J usage is TRBJ2-2, with D possibly being TRBD2 (6 bases). V lost 7 bases and J 7 bases, leaving 16 bases between the germline ends. Germline CDR1 LNHDA, CDR2 SQIVND (reference sequence). The CDR3 loop spans 14 amino acids. The CDR3 DNA follows: TGTGCCAGTAAGCGACTAGACCCTATCGGGGAGCTGTTTTTT. Amino acid sequence: CASKRLDPIGELFF. Looking up the rest from reference TRBV19 and TRBJ2-2 gives the full variable domain: DGGITQSPKYLFRKEGQNVTLSCEQNLNHDAMYWYRQDPGQGLRLIYYSQIVNDFQKGDIAEGYSVSREKKESFPLTVTSAQKNPTAFYLCASKRLDPIGELFFGEGSRLTVL.

This clone appeared a few times. The CDR3 nucleotides read TGTGCCTGGAGCCTATGGAACACTGAAGCTTTCTTT. Its translation: CAWSLWNTEAFF. V and J are TRBV30 and TRBJ1-1; unclear D gene. This CDR3 contains 12 residues. Germline CDR1 GTSNPN, CDR2 SVGIG (reference sequence). The V and J ends lost 3 bases and 1 base respectively, with 6 bases between them.

The rearrangement joins TRBV15 to TRBJ2-3; 9 bases are a match to TRBD2. V was pared by 0 bases and J by 7 bases, with 8 bases of the junction left unmatched. The V gene's germline CDR1 is LNHNV and CDR2 YYDKDF (reference sequence). The CDR3 is made up of 16 amino acids. The CDR3 coding sequence is TGTGCCACCAGCAGAGATACGCGGGGGGGTGTAAATACGCAGTATTTT. Protein: CATSRDTRGGVNTQYF.

This CDR3 is CASRKDGRFGELFF. CDR3 bases: TGTGCCAGCAGAAAGGATGGACGCTTCGGGGAGCTGTTTTTT. The chain couples TRBV6-5 to TRBJ2-2; D not resolved. Per germline, CDR1 MNHEY and CDR2 SVGAGI. The CDR3 has 14 amino acids. V lost 6 bases to trimming and J lost 7 bases, with 15 bases between them.

This chain joins TRBV5-5 and TRBJ2-1; D possibly corresponds to TRBD2 (5 bases). The V end was cut by 4 bases, the J end by 8 bases, with 19 bases between. Germline values: CDR1 SGHKS, CDR2 YYEKEE (reference sequence). The CDR3 contains 15 residues. CDR3 nucleotides: TGTGCCAGCAGCACCGGCAGCGGCCGCAGCCATGAGCAGTTCTTC. Translating gives CASSTGSGRSHEQFF.

This CDR3 is CSAKRGPRTDTQYF. DNA for the CDR3: TGCAGCGCCAAGAGGGGGCCTCGCACAGATACGCAGTATTTT. The chain has TRBV29-1 and TRBJ2-3, with TRBD1 matching 7 bases. Germline lookup yields CDR1 SQVTM and CDR2 ANQGSEA. The CDR3 contains 14 residues. The junction had 8 bases not matched to a gene; V was cut back by 7 bases and J by 1 base.

The genes are TRBV25-1 and TRBJ2-7; no firm D call. CDR1 and CDR2 from the germline V gene are MGHDK and SYGVNS. The CDR3 has 11 amino acids. V shed 8 bases and J shed 1 base, with 6 bases lying between them. The CDR3 sequence: CASSTSYEQYF. The CDR3 DNA reads TGTGCCAGCTCGACTTCCTACGAGCAGTACTTC.

The chain employs TRBV20-1 and TRBJ1-4; D is undetermined. The CDR3 is 11 residues long. Germline assignment: CDR1 DFQATT and CDR2 SNEGSKA (reference sequence). Trimming removed 6 bases at V and 8 bases at J, with 10 bases between. The CDR3 bases are TGCAGTGCCCCCTACCGAGAAAAACTGTTTTTT. Translation: CSAPYREKLFF.

The chain employs TRBV27 and TRBJ2-7; 10 nucleotides align to TRBD1. Germline trimming cut 0 bases from V and 2 bases from J; bases unmatched to any gene: 13. In germline, CDR1 is MNHEY, CDR2 SMNVEV (reference sequence). This CDR3 region has 19 residues. Here the CDR3 DNA reads TGTGCCAGCAGTTTATCAGCCCGGGACAGGGGTCGCCCACCCTACGAGCAGTACTTC. Translating it yields CASSLSARDRGRPPYEQYF.

This clone has more than one count but fewer than ten. The chain uses TRBV7-9 and TRBJ1-2; D is undetermined. The germline CDR1 and CDR2 sequences are SEHNR and FQNEAQ (reference sequence). The CDR3 consists of 15 residues. Trimming removed 5 bases at V and 5 bases at J, with 18 bases between. CDR3 coding DNA: TGTGCCAGCAGCGCCGAATCCCGAGGCAAGTATGGCTACACCTTC. Translated: CASSAESRGKYGYTF.

The chain combines TRBV5-1 with TRBJ1-6; perhaps TRBD1 as D (5 bases). Germline CDR1 is SGHRS and CDR2 is YFSETQ. V was cut by 4 bases and J by 6 bases, with 14 bases left in between. CDR3 length: 15 residues. The CDR3: CASSQLGDANSPLHF. In nucleotides, the CDR3 is TGCGCCAGCAGCCAACTTGGGGACGCTAATTCACCCCTCCACTTT.

This chain connects TRBV30 to TRBJ1-2; TRBD1 might be the D (5 bases). The germline V gene has CDR1 GTSNPN and CDR2 SVGIG (reference sequence). CDR3 length: 12 residues. The germline V and J ends were trimmed by 3 bases and 8 bases, with 13 bases remaining between them. CDR3 sequence (DNA): TGTGCCTGGAGCCTCGACAGCGCGGGCTACACCTTC. Protein: CAWSLDSAGYTF.

This clone was seen only a few times. The chain uses TRBV5-1 and TRBJ2-2; TRBD2 agrees at 7 bases. Germline assignment: CDR1 SGHRS and CDR2 YFSETQ. V shed 0 bases and J 3 bases; nucleotides not matched to a gene: 8. The CDR3 runs 17 residues. In DNA form, the CDR3 reads TGCGCCAGCAGCTTGGTTCCAGCGGGGCAGCACACCGGGGAGCTGTTTTTT. Protein sequence: CASSLVPAGQHTGELFF.

This clone was counted between two and nine times. The V gene is TRBV4-2, the J gene TRBJ2-4, with 9 bases lining up with TRBD2. V dropped 0 bases and J dropped 3; count of bases not matched to a gene: 9. The germline gives CDR1 LGHNA, CDR2 YNFKEQ. The CDR3 runs to 18 residues. CDR3 DNA: TGTGCCAGCAGCCAAGAGCGGCGGGGGGGCCTAGTCAAAAACATTCAGTACTTC. Protein: CASSQERRGGLVKNIQYF.

CDR3 coding DNA: TGTGCCAGCAATTCACTAGTATCCGGGGAGCTGTTTTTT. Its protein is CASNSLVSGELFF. The genes are TRBV6-5 and TRBJ2-2, with D possibly matching TRBD2 (5 bases). The CDR3 extends over 13 amino acids. The germline CDR1 and CDR2 sequences are MNHEY and SVGAGI. V shed 7 bases and J shed 6 bases, with 12 bases lying between them.

The rearrangement uses TRBV6-5 and TRBJ2-7; 7 positions match TRBD1. This CDR3 spans 14 amino acids. The ends lost 5 bases at V and 3 bases at J; junction bases unmatched: 7. Germline V gives CDR1 MNHEY, CDR2 SVGAGI. CDR3 sequence reads: CASSRQGFDYEQYF. The CDR3, as DNA: TGTGCCAGCAGTCGACAGGGATTTGACTACGAGCAGTACTTC.

V usage is TRBV10-2 and J usage is TRBJ1-5; D is unresolved. Germline V lookup: CDR1 WSHSY, CDR2 SAAADI. Trimming left V 7 bases short and J 2 bases short, with 18 bases between. CDR3 size: 16 residues. The CDR3 coding sequence is TGCGCCAGCATGCAAAACGGCGTACGGGGCAATCAGCCCCAGCATTTT. Its protein product is CASMQNGVRGNQPQHF.

The chain is built from TRBV5-1 and TRBJ2-3; TRBD1 aligns across 7 bases. Trimming took 0 bases from V and 6 from J; bases not matched to a gene: 4. CDR1 SGHRS and CDR2 YFSETQ come from the germline V gene. The CDR3 length is 14 residues. The CDR3 nucleotides are TGCGCCAGCAGCTTGGAGGGGGCGGACGATACGCAGTATTTT. This codes for CASSLEGADDTQYF.

This chain uses TRBV29-1 with TRBJ2-3; possibly TRBD1 or TRBD2 for D (6 bases each). The CDR3 covers 13 residues. V lost 5 bases, J lost 6 bases, and 15 bases lay in between. Germline V gene sequence: CDR1 SQVTM, CDR2 ANQGSEA. As DNA, the CDR3 is TGCAGCGTTTGGTACGGGGGCGCGGATACGCAGTATTTT. It codes for CSVWYGGADTQYF.

V is TRBV29-1 and J is TRBJ2-1, with 7 bases aligning to TRBD2. The ends lost 0 bases at V and 0 bases at J; junction bases unmatched: 8. CDR1 SQVTM and CDR2 ANQGSEA come from the germline V gene. The CDR3 extends over 17 amino acids. The CDR3 protein is CSVEDLGRGSSYNEQFF. The CDR3 DNA follows: TGCAGCGTTGAAGATCTTGGGCGGGGGAGCTCCTACAATGAGCAGTTCTTC.

The chain recombines TRBV5-1 with TRBJ1-1, with 8 bases fitting TRBD1. This CDR3 has 15 amino acids. With 3 bases clipped from V and 1 base from J, the junction kept 5 bases outside the gene matches. From germline, CDR1 is SGHRS and CDR2 YFSETQ. This CDR3 is CASSSHQGANTEAFF. CDR3 DNA: TGCGCCAGCAGCTCACACCAGGGGGCGAACACTGAAGCTTTCTTT.

The chain employs TRBV20-1 and TRBJ2-3; tentative D call: TRBD2 (6 bases). V gave up 6 bases and J gave up 14 bases, with 18 bases separating them. The CDR3 is 11 residues long. The V gene's germline CDR1 is DFQATT and CDR2 SNEGSKA (reference sequence). DNA of the CDR3: TGCAGTGCAGCAGGGACTCCCACCCCGTATTTT. This encodes CSAAGTPTPYF.

The gene calls are TRBV4-1 and TRBJ1-2, with 12 bases lining up with TRBD1. There are 14 residues in the CDR3. CDR1 and CDR2 from the germline V gene are MGHRA and YSYEKL. V shed 6 bases and J 7 bases; nucleotides not matched to a gene: 6. CDR3 protein: CASSPPGQGAGYTF. DNA for the CDR3: TGCGCCAGCAGTCCGCCGGGACAGGGGGCTGGCTACACCTTC.

The chain links TRBV10-3 to TRBJ2-1; TRBD1 matches 7 bases. Germline-derived CDR1 and CDR2 are ENHRY and SYGVKD. The CDR3 has 15 amino acids. V was clipped by 5 bases and J by 2 bases; unmatched bases: 6. DNA for the CDR3: TGTGCCATCAGTCCGGCCGGGACAGCCTACAATGAGCAGTTCTTC. This encodes CAISPAGTAYNEQFF.

The sample holds a few counts of this clone. V usage is TRBV5-1 and J usage is TRBJ2-2; possibly TRBD1 for D (5 bases). The germline V and J ends were trimmed by 4 bases and 1 base, with 8 bases remaining between them. CDR1 is SGHRS, CDR2 YFSETQ, per germline. The CDR3 sequence is 14 residues long. CDR3 region: CASSTGQNTGELFF. CDR3 sequence (DNA): TGCGCCAGCAGCACCGGACAGAACACCGGGGAGCTGTTTTTT.

This chain connects TRBV11-3 to TRBJ2-7; possibly TRBD1 for D (6 bases). The germline V gene encodes CDR1 SGHNT and CDR2 YENEEA. The V and J ends lost 2 bases and 5 bases respectively, with 13 bases between them. The length of the CDR3 is 14 residues. The CDR3 region is CASSLPLQGNEQYF. CDR3 nucleotides: TGTGCCAGCAGCTTACCCTTACAGGGAAACGAGCAGTACTTC. Full variable domain (outside the CDR3, taken from reference TRBV11-3 and TRBJ2-7): EAGVVQSPRYKIIEKKQPVAFWCNPISGHNTLYWYLQNLGQGPELLIRYENEEAVDDSQLPKDRFSAERLKGVDSTLKIQPAELGDSAVYLCASSLPLQGNEQYFGPGTRLTVT.

This clone came up a few times. CDR3 nucleotide sequence: TGTGCCAGCAGCAACGGACAGACCTCAACTAATGAAAAACTGTTTTTT. This gives the protein CASSNGQTSTNEKLFF. The rearrangement links TRBV21-1 to TRBJ1-4; the D call in the table, TRBD1, was not verified against the DNA. TRBV21-1 is noted as a pseudogene. This CDR3 has 16 residues.